These T cell receptor beta chains were read from a single sample in a study of cytomegalovirus exposure and HLA in healthy donors. Clones were read by immunoSEQ multiplex PCR, and TCRdb kept only the in-frame ones, dropping some. This sample has roughly 290,000 clones, with 85% to 90% found just once. The material sequenced was PBMCs. The receptors derive from a woman in her late teens or twenties in good health and CMV-seronegative. CDR3s include the opening cysteine and the closing phenylalanine or tryptophan. Fields, in order: V gene, D gene, clone size, J gene, CDR3 length, CDR3 protein, CDR3 DNA. A D gene is named only where the DNA matches it firmly. Clone size, where shown, is once, few, many, or a class for clones that have expanded.

v_call: TRBV18
d_call: TRBD1
clone_size: NA
j_call: TRBJ2-7
cdr3_length: 16
cdr3_aa: CASSRIGTGEVYEQYF
cdr3_nt: TGTGCCAGCTCACGGATCGGGACAGGGGAAGTCTACGAGCAGTACTTC

v_call: TRBV5-1
d_call: NA
clone_size: NA
j_call: TRBJ1-1
cdr3_length: 14
cdr3_aa: CASSWYPGDTEAFF
cdr3_nt: TGCGCCAGCAGCTGGTATCCAGGGGATACTGAAGCTTTCTTT

v_call: TRBV23-1
d_call: TRBD1
clone_size: NA
j_call: TRBJ1-2
cdr3_length: 14
cdr3_aa: CASSPPGQGYGYTF
cdr3_nt: TGCGCCAGCAGTCCCCCGGGACAGGGATATGGCTACACCTTC

v_call: TRBV5-1
d_call: NA
clone_size: once
j_call: TRBJ2-5
cdr3_length: 15
cdr3_aa: CASSLSYGGQETQYF
cdr3_nt: TGCGCCAGCAGCTTAAGCTATGGGGGGCAAGAGACCCAGTACTTC

v_call: TRBV28
d_call: NA
clone_size: few
j_call: TRBJ1-5
cdr3_length: 14
cdr3_aa: CASSLIGPRQPQHF
cdr3_nt: TGTGCCAGCAGTTTAATTGGGCCAAGACAGCCCCAGCATTTT

v_call: TRBV20-1
d_call: TRBD2
clone_size: NA
j_call: TRBJ2-7
cdr3_length: 11
cdr3_aa: CRAGSSYEQYF
cdr3_nt: TGCAGAGCGGGGAGCTCCTACGAGCAGTACTTC

v_call: TRBV18
d_call: NA
clone_size: NA
j_call: TRBJ1-3
cdr3_length: 15
cdr3_aa: CASSPPGGSGNTIYF
cdr3_nt: TGTGCCAGCTCTCCACCCGGGGGCTCTGGAAACACCATATATTTT

v_call: TRBV10-3
d_call: TRBD2
clone_size: NA
j_call: TRBJ2-3
cdr3_length: 15
cdr3_aa: CAISELAGAGDTQYF
cdr3_nt: TGTGCCATCAGTGAACTAGCGGGGGCCGGGGATACGCAGTATTTT

v_call: TRBV19
d_call: TRBD1
clone_size: NA
j_call: TRBJ1-3
cdr3_length: 15
cdr3_aa: CASSSRDRGGNTIYF
cdr3_nt: TGTGCCAGTAGTAGTCGGGACAGGGGTGGAAACACCATATATTTT

v_call: TRBV6-4
d_call: NA
clone_size: NA
j_call: TRBJ2-1
cdr3_length: 11
cdr3_aa: CASSDGPEQFF
cdr3_nt: TGTGCCAGCAGTGACGGCCCGGAGCAGTTCTTC

v_call: TRBV9
d_call: NA
clone_size: NA
j_call: TRBJ2-1
cdr3_length: 12
cdr3_aa: CASSVYDREQFF
cdr3_nt: TGTGCCAGCAGCGTATATGACAGGGAGCAGTTCTTC

v_call: TRBV9
d_call: TRBD2
clone_size: NA
j_call: TRBJ2-3
cdr3_length: 17
cdr3_aa: CASSVGLAGGPSDTQYF
cdr3_nt: TGTGCCAGCAGCGTAGGACTAGCGGGAGGGCCTTCAGATACGCAGTATTTT

v_call: TRBV2
d_call: NA
clone_size: NA
j_call: TRBJ2-5
cdr3_length: 15
cdr3_aa: CASSEEGYVIETQYF
cdr3_nt: TGTGCCAGCAGTGAGGAGGGATATGTTATAGAGACCCAGTACTTC

v_call: TRBV27
d_call: NA
clone_size: NA
j_call: TRBJ1-5
cdr3_length: 17
cdr3_aa: CASSGQLAPKPNQPQHF
cdr3_nt: TGTGCCAGCAGTGGACAGCTGGCGCCAAAACCTAATCAGCCCCAGCATTTT

v_call: TRBV2
d_call: NA
clone_size: NA
j_call: TRBJ2-7
cdr3_length: 15
cdr3_aa: CASSSDLLPAYEQYF
cdr3_nt: TGTGCCAGCAGCTCCGACTTACTACCCGCCTACGAGCAGTACTTC

v_call: TRBV12-5
d_call: NA
clone_size: once
j_call: TRBJ1-1
cdr3_length: 13
cdr3_aa: CASGSGNFHFAFF
cdr3_nt: TGTGCTAGTGGTTCCGGGAACTTCCACTTCGCTTTCTTT

v_call: TRBV5-1
d_call: TRBD1
clone_size: NA
j_call: TRBJ1-1
cdr3_length: 13
cdr3_aa: CASSGTADTEAFF
cdr3_nt: TGCGCCAGCAGTGGGACAGCGGACACTGAAGCTTTCTTT

v_call: TRBV28
d_call: NA
clone_size: NA
j_call: TRBJ1-2
cdr3_length: 12
cdr3_aa: CASSWVGGGYTF
cdr3_nt: TGTGCCAGCAGTTGGGTGGGAGGGGGCTACACCTTC

v_call: TRBV13
d_call: NA
clone_size: NA
j_call: TRBJ1-4
cdr3_length: 14
cdr3_aa: CASSLGQSNEKLFF
cdr3_nt: TGTGCCAGCAGCTTAGGACAGTCTAATGAAAAACTGTTTTTT

v_call: TRBV2
d_call: TRBD1
clone_size: few
j_call: TRBJ1-5
cdr3_length: 13
cdr3_aa: CASRGTEDQPQHF
cdr3_nt: TGTGCCAGCAGGGGGACAGAAGATCAGCCCCAGCATTTT